What follows describes a single TCR beta chain. The antigen is undetermined. This entry is derived from a study of cytomegalovirus exposure and HLA in healthy donors. About the study: HLA-typed donors contributed 65 million to 85 million unique TCRs, which were held in an early data release. Broader study findings: HLA alleles were associated with roughly 17,000 TCR beta sequences in a later analysis at 0.05 false discovery rate. About 87% or about 30% of the time was how often most TCR beta V segments were productive, according to an earlier analysis.

Use of 60 Vbeta and 13 Jbeta primers characterized the PCR. Some clones are missing from TCRdb's copy, which holds only in-frame ones; the method was immunoSEQ multiplex PCR. Found here are some 60,000 clones, approximately 80% of them singletons; the top ten hold roughly 1.6%. V shed 4 bases, J shed 3 bases, and the junction held 3 bases outside the gene matches. CDR1 and CDR2 from the germline V gene are KGHSH and LQKENI. This CDR3 is built from 15 residues. This TCR came from a human donor in good health. V and J are TRBV18 and TRBJ2-2; 9 bases line up with TRBD2. The sample comprised PBMCs. The CDR3 bases are TGTGCCAGCTCACTGACTAGCGGAGACACCGGGGAGCTGTTTTTT. This gives the protein CASSLTSGDTGELFF.